This entry features one TCR beta chain sequence. The CDR3 has 13 amino acids. Trimming pared 6 bases from V and 2 bases from J, leaving 8 bases between. Germline CDR1 and CDR2: MNHNY and SVGAGI (reference sequence). Here immunoSEQ multiplex PCR was the method, and the copy in TCRdb shows in-frame clones only, minus some. The sample has 150,000 or so clones; about 92% are singletons. This specimen belongs to a study of T cell responses to AZD1222 COVID-19 vaccine. The V gene is TRBV6-6, the J gene TRBJ1-5; D is uncertain. The sequences come from peripheral blood, collected on day 0 of AZD1222 vaccination. The receptor was derived from an adult in good health. The CDR3 sequence: CASSLTGNQPQHF. CDR3 in DNA: TGTGCCAGCAGCTTAACGGGCAATCAGCCCCAGCATTTT.